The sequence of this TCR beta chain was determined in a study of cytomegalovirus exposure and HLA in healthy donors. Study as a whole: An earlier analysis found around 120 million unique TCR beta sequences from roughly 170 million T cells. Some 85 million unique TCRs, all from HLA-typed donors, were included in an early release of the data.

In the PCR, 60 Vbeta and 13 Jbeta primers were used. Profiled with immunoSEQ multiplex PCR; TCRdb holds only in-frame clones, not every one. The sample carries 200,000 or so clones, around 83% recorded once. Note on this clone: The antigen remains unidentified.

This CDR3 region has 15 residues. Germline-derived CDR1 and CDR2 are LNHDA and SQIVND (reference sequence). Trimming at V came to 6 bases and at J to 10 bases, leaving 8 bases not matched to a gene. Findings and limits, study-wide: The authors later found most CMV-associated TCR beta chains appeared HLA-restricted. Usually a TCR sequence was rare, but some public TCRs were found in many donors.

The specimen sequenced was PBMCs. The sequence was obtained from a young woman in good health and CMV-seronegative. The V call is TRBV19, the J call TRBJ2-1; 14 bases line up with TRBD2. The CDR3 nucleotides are TGTGCCAGTAGGCTAGGGACTAGCGGGGGACACGAGCAGTTCTTC. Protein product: CASRLGTSGGHEQFF.